The T cell receptor (beta chain) described here comes from a study of shared clonotypes between healthy human individuals. On the study more broadly: Ranging from 18 to 49 in age, donors were two women and a few men. Per donor, CD8 memory used one plate, CD8 naive used two, CD4 memory used three and CD4 naive used three.

Naive CD8 cells were CD45RO-negative, positively selected for CCR7, excluding terminally differentiated effector memory CD45RA+ cells. This table comes from immunoSEQ multiplex PCR, and its TCRdb copy is limited to in-frame clones, with some not included. Found here are about 650,000 clones, nearly 97% of them singletons; the top ten hold roughly 0.1%. The origin of this receptor is a woman younger than 45 in good health. Sequencing was performed on naive CD8+ T cells sorted from blood.

The CDR3 bases are TGTGCCAGCAGCTTGGTTGGGACAGCGAAAGAGACCCAGTACTTC. It is translated as CASSLVGTAKETQYF. The chain links TRBV5-4 to TRBJ2-5, with TRBD1 identical over 7 bases. This CDR3 contains 15 residues. From germline, CDR1 is SGHNT and CDR2 YYREEE (reference sequence). The J segment lost 3 bases and the V segment lost 0 bases, leaving 5 bases of the junction unmatched.